The sequence of this TCR beta chain was determined in a study of blood T cell repertoires in COVID-19. Data came from immunoSEQ multiplex PCR; TCRdb stores just in-frame clones and leaves some out. The data hold some 40,000 clones, with roughly 63% observed a single time. In its sample, this clone was seen once. This sequence originates from an older man with acute or convalescent COVID-19. Sequences were obtained from peripheral blood.

CDR3 coding DNA: TGTGCCAGCATCCCAACCTCTAGCGGGACCAACACCGGGGAGCTGTTTTTT. This encodes CASIPTSSGTNTGELFF. The genes are TRBV7-9 and TRBJ2-2; 9 positions match TRBD2. The V gene end was trimmed by 7 bases and the J gene end by 2 bases; junction bases not matched to a gene: 11. The germline V gene encodes CDR1 SEHNR and CDR2 FQNEAQ (reference sequence). The CDR3 covers 17 residues. Drawing the rest from reference TRBV7-9 and TRBJ2-2, the complete variable domain is DTGVSQNPRHKITKRGQNVTFRCDPISEHNRLYWYRQTLGQGPEFLTYFQNEAQLEKSRLLSDRFSAERPKGSFSTLEIQRTEQGDSAMYLCASIPTSSGTNTGELFFGEGSRLTVL.